This TCR beta chain came from a study of T cells in localized non-small cell lung cancer. Study-wide results and caveats: Investigators sequenced only a single tumor region, leaving heterogeneity possible. Peak T cell clonality was found in uninvolved adjacent lung, exceeding tumor. There was an association of higher blood T cell density with longer overall survival. For the top 100 tumor clones, a median roughly 53 also appeared in adjacent lung.

Germline lookup yields CDR1 SGHDT and CDR2 YYEEEE. Trimming pared 3 bases from V and 6 bases from J, leaving 9 bases between. The length of the CDR3 is 13 residues. On this clone itself: The target antigen is unknown.

The repertoire was sequenced with immunoSEQ multiplex PCR; TCRdb's copy has only in-frame clones and lacks some. The sample lists 60,000 or so clones, around 81% occurring once. The material was PBMCs, obtained before any cancer treatment. The chain joins TRBV5-6 to TRBJ2-2; D not certain. The TCR was taken from a man between 35 and 75 years old with stage II lung adenocarcinoma. CDR3 sequence: CASSWVVAGELFF. The CDR3 DNA sequence: TGTGCCAGCAGCTGGGTCGTAGCCGGGGAGCTGTTTTTT.